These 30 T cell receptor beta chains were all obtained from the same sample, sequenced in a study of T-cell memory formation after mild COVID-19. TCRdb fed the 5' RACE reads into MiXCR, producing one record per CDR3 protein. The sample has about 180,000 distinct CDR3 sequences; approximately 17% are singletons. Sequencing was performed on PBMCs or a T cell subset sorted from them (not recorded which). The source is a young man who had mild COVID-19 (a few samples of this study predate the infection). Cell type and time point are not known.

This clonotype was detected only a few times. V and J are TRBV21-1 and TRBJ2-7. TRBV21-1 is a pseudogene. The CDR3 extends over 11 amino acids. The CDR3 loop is CASSKEYEQYV. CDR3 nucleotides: TGTGCCAGCAGCAAGGAATACGAGCAGTACGTC.

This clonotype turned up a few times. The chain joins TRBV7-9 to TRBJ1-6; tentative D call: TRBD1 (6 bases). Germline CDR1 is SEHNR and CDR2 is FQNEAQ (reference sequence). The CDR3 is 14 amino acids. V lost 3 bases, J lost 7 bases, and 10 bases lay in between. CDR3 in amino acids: CASSFGQLNSPLHF. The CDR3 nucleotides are TGTGCCAGCAGCTTCGGACAGTTAAATTCACCCCTCCACTTT. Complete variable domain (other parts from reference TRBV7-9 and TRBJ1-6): DTGVSQNPRHKITKRGQNVTFRCDPISEHNRLYWYRQTLGQGPEFLTYFQNEAQLEKSRLLSDRFSAERPKGSFSTLEIQRTEQGDSAMYLCASSFGQLNSPLHFGNGTRLTVT.

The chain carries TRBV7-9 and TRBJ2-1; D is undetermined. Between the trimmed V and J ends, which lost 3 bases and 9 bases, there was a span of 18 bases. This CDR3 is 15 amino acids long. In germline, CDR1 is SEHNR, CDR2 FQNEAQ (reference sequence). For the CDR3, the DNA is TGTGCCAGCAGCTTTGGAACGGCCTCGAACAGTGAGCAGTTCTTC. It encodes CASSFGTASNSEQFF. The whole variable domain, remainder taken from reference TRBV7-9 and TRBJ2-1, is DTGVSQNPRHKITKRGQNVTFRCDPISEHNRLYWYRQTLGQGPEFLTYFQNEAQLEKSRLLSDRFSAERPKGSFSTLEIQRTEQGDSAMYLCASSFGTASNSEQFFGPGTRLTVL.

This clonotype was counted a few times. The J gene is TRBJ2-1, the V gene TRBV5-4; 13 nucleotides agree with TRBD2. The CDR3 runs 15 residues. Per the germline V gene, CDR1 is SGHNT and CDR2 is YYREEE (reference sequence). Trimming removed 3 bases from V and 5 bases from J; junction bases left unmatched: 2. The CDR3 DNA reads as TGTGCCAGCAGCTCTGGACTAGCGGGGGACAATGAGCAGTTCTTC. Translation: CASSSGLAGDNEQFF.

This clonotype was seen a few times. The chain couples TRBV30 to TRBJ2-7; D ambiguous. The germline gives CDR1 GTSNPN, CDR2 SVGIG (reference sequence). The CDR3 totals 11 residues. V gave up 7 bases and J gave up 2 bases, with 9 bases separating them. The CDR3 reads CAFSRAYEQYF. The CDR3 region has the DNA TGTGCCTTTTCCCGCGCCTACGAGCAGTACTTC. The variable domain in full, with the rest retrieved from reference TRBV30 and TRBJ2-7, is SQTIHQWPATLVQPVGSPLSLECTVEGTSNPNLYWYRQAAGRGLQLLFYSVGIGQISSEVPQNLSASRPQDRQFILSSKKLLLSDSGFYLCAFSRAYEQYFGPGTRLTVT.

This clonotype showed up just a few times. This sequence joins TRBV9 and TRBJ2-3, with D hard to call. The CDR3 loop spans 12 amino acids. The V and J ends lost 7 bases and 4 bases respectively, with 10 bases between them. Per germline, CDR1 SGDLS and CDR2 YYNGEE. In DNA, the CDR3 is TGTGCCAGCGGTCTATGGGCAGATACGCAGTATTTT. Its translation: CASGLWADTQYF.

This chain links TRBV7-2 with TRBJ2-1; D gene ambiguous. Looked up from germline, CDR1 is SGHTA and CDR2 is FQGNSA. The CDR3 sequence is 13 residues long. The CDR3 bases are TGTGCAAGCGCCCGTGCGGAGTACAATGAGCAGTTCTTC. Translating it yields CASARAEYNEQFF.

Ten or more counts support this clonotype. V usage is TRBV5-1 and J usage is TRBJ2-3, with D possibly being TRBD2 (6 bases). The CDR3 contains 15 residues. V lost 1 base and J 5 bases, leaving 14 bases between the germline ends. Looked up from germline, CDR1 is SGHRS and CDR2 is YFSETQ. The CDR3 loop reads CASSLLGQGGDTQYF. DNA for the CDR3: TGCGCCAGCAGCTTGCTAGGGCAGGGAGGAGATACGCAGTATTTT.

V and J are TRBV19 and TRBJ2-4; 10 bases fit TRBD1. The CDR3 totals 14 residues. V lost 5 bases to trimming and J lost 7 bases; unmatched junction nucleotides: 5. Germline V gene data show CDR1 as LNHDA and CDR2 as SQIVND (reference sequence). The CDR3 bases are TGTGCCAGTAGTTTACCGGGACAGGGGAACATTCAGTACTTC. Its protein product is CASSLPGQGNIQYF.

The CDR3 loop reads CSASILYEQYF. The CDR3 region has the DNA TGCAGTGCTAGTATTCTCTACGAGCAGTACTTC. The chain carries TRBV20-1 and TRBJ2-7; D uncertain. Germline assignment: CDR1 DFQATT and CDR2 SNEGSKA (reference sequence). CDR3 size: 11 residues. V lost 3 bases to trimming and J lost 3 bases, with 6 bases between them.

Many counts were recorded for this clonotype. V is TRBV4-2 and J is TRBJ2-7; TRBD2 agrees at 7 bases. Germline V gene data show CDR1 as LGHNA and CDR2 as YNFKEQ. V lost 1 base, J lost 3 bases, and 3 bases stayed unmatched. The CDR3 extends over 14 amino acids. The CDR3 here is CASSQGGGGYEQYF. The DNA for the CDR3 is TGTGCCAGCAGCCAAGGTGGGGGGGGCTACGAGCAGTACTTC.

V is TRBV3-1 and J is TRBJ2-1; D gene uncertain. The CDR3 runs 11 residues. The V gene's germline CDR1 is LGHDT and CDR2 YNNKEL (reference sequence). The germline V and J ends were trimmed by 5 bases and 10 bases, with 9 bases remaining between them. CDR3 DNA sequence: TGTGCCAGCAGCACTCCCAGCGAGCAGTTCTTC. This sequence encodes CASSTPSEQFF.

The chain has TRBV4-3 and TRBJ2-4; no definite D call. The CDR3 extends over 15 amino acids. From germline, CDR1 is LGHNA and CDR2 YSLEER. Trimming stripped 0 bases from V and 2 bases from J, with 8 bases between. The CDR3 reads CASSQDQGTKNIQYF. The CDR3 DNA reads TGCGCCAGCAGCCAAGATCAAGGAACCAAAAACATTCAGTACTTC.

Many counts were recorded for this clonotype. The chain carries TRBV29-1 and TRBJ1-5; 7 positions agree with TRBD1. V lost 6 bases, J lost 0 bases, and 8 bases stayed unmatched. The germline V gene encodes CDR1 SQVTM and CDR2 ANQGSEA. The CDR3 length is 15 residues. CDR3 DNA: TGCAGCGTCTCATTTGGGACAGCTAGCAATCAGCCCCAGCATTTT. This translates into CSVSFGTASNQPQHF. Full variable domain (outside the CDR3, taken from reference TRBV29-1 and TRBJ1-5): SAVISQKPSRDICQRGTSLTIQCQVDSQVTMMFWYRQQPGQSLTLIATANQGSEATYESGFVIDKFPISRPNLTFSTLTVSNMSPEDSSIYLCSVSFGTASNQPQHFGDGTRLSIL.

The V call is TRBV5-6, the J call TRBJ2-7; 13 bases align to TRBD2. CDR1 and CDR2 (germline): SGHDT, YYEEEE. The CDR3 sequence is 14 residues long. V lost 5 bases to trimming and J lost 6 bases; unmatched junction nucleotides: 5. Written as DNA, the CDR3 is TGTGCCAGCAGGGCCGGGACTAGCGGGGTCGAGCAGTACTTC. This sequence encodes CASRAGTSGVEQYF. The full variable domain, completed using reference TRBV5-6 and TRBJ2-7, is DAGVTQSPTHLIKTRGQQVTLRCSPKSGHDTVSWYQQALGQGPQFIFQYYEEEERQRGNFPDRFSGHQFPNYSSELNVNALLLGDSALYLCASRAGTSGVEQYFGPGTRLTVT.

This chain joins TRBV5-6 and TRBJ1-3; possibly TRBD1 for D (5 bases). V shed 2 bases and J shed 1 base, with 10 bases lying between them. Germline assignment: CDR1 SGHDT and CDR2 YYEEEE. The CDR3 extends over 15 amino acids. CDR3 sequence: CASSFDSRSGNTIYF. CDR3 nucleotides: TGTGCCAGCAGCTTCGACAGTAGGTCTGGAAACACCATATATTTT.

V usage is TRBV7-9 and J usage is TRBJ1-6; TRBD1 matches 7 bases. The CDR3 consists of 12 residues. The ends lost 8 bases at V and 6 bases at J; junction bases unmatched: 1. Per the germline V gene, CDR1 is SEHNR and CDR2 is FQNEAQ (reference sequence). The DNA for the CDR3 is TGTGCCAGCCGGGACAGTAATTCACCCCTCCACTTT. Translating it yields CASRDSNSPLHF.

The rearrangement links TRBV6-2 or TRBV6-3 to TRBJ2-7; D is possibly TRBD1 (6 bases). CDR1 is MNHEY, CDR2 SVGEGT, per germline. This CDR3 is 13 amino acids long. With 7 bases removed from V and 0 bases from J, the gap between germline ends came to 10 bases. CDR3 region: CASTDRSSYEQYV. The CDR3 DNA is TGTGCCAGCACCGACAGGAGCTCCTACGAGCAGTACGTC.

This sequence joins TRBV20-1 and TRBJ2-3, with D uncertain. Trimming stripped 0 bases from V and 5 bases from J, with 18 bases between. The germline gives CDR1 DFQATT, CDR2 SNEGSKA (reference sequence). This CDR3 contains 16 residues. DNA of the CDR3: TGCAGTGCTAGAGACACAGTCCCCTCCAGCCTAGATACGCAGTATTTT. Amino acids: CSARDTVPSSLDTQYF.

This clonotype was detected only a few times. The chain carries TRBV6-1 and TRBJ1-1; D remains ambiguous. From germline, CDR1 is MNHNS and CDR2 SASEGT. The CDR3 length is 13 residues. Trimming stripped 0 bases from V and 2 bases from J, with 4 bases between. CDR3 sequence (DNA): TGTGCCAGCAGTGAAGCGGGAAACACTGAAGCTTTCTTT. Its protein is CASSEAGNTEAFF.

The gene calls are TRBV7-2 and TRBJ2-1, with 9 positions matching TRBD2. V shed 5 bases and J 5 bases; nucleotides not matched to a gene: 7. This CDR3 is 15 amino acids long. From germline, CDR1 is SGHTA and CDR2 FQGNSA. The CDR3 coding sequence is TGTGCCAGCAGCCCGACGCGACTAGCGGACAATGAGCAGTTCTTC. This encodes CASSPTRLADNEQFF.

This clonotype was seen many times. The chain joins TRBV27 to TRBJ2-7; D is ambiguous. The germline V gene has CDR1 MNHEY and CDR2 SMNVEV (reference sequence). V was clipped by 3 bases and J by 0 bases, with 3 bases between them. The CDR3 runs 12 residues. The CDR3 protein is CASSFFSYEQYF. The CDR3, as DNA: TGTGCCAGCAGTTTCTTCTCCTACGAGCAGTACTTC.

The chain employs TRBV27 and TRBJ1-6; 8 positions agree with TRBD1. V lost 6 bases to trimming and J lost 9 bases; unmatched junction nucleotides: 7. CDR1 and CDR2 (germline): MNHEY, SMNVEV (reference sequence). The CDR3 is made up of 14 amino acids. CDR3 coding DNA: TGTGCCAGCAGCCTGACAGGGGCAGGTTCACCCCTCCACTTT. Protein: CASSLTGAGSPLHF.

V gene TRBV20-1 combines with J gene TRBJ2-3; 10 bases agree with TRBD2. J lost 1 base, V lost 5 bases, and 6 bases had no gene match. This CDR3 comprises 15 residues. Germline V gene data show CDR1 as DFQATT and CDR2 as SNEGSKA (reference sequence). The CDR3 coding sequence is TGCAGTGCTGAGAGGCTAGCGGGGGGCACAGATACGCAGTATTTT. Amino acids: CSAERLAGGTDTQYF.

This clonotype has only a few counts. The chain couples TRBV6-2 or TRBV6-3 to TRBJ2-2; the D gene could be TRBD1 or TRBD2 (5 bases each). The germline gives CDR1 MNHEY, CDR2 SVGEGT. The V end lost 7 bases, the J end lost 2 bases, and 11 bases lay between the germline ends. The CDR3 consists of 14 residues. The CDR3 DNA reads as TGTGCCAGCATCCGGGACGGCAACACCGGGGAGCTGTTTTTT. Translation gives CASIRDGNTGELFF.

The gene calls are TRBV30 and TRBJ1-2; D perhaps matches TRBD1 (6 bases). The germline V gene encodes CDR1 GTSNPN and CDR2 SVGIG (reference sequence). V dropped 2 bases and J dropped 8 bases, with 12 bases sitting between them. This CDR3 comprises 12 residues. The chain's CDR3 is CAWSTDRGGYTF. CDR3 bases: TGTGCCTGGAGTACGGACAGAGGAGGCTACACCTTC.

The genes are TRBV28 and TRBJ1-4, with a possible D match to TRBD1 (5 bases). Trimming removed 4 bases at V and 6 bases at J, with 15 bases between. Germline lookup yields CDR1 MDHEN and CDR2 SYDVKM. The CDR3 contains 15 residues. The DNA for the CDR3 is TGTGCCAGCAGTTCTGGTGGAGGGGCGCATGAAAAACTGTTTTTT. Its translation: CASSSGGGAHEKLFF.

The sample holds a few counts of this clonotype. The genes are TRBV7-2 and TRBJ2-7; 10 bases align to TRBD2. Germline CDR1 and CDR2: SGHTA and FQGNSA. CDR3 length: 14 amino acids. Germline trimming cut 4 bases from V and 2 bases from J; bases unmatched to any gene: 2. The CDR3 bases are TGTGCCAGCAGCTCCGGGACTAGCGCCTACGAGCAGTACTTC. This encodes CASSSGTSAYEQYF.

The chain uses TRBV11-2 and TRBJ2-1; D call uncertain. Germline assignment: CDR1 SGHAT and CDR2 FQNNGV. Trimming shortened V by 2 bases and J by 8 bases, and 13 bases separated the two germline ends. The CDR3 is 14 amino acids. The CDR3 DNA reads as TGTGCCAGCAGCTTAATCCCGGGTGCCCATGAGCAGTTCTTC. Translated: CASSLIPGAHEQFF.

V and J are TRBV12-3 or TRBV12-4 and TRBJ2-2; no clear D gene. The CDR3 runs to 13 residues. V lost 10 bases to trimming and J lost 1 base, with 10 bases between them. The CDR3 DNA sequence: TGTGCCATAAGCCACAGGAACACCGGGGAGCTGTTTTTT. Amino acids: CAISHRNTGELFF.